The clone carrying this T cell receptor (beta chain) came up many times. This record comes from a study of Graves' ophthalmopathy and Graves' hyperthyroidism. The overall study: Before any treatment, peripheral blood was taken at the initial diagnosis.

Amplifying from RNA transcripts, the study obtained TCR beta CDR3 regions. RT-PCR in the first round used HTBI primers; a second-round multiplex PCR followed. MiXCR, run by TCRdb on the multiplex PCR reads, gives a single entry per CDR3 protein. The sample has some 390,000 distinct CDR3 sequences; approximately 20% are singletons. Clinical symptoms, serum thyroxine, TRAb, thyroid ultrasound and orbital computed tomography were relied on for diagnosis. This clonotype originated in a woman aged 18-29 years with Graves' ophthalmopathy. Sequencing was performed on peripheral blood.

The CDR3 nucleotides are TGTGCCAGCAGCTTGTCCAGGGACTCCTACGAGCAGTACTTC. Its protein is CASSLSRDSYEQYF. The rearrangement links TRBV7-3 to TRBJ2-7, with D possibly being TRBD1 (5 bases). Germline values: CDR1 SGHTA, CDR2 FQGTGA. The CDR3 length is 14 residues. Trimming removed 3 bases at V and 0 bases at J, with 9 bases between.